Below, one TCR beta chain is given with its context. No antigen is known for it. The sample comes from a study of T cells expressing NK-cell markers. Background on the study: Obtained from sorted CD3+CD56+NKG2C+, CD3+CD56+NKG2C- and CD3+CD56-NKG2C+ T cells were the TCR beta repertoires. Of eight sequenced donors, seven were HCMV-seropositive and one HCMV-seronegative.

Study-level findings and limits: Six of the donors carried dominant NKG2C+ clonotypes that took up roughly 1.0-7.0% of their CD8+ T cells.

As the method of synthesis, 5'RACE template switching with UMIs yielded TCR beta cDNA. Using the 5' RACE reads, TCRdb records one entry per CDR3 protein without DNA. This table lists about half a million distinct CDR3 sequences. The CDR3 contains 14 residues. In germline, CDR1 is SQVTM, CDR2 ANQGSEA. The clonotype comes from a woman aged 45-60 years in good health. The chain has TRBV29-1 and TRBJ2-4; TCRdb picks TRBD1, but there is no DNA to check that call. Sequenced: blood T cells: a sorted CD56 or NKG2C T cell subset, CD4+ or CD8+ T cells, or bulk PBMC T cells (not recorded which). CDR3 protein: CSVLQGTAKNIQYF.